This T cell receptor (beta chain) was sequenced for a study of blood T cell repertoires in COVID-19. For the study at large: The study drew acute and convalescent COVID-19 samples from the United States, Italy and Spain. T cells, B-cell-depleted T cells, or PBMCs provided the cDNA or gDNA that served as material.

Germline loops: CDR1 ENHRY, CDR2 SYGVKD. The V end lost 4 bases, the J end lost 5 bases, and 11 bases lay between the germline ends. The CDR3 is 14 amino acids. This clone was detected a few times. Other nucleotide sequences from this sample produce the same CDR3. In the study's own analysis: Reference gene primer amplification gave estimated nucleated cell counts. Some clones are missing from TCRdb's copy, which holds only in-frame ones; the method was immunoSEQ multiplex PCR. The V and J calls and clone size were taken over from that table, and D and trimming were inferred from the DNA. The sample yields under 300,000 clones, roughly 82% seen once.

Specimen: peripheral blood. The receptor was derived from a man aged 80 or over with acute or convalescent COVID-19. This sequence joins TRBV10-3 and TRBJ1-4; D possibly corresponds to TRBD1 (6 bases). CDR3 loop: CAISGAGTNEKLFF. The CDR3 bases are TGTGCCATCAGTGGAGCCGGGACAAATGAAAAACTGTTTTTT.